The 5 T cell receptor beta chains below come from one sample, sequenced in a study of sequential checkpoint blockade in melanoma. Some clones are missing from TCRdb's copy, which holds only in-frame ones; the method was immunoSEQ multiplex PCR. The sample has 25,000 to 30,000 clones; more than 80% are singletons. Treatment noted: randomized to nivolumab then ipilimumab (arm A) or the reverse (arm B). The sequences come from CD8+ T cells sorted from blood (inferred from file names), collected from a patient given nivolumab and ipilimumab in sequence. Source of these receptors: a human donor with melanoma.

The CDR3 DNA reads TGTGCCAGTAGTATTGGGGGGATCGGGGAGCTGTTTTTT. Amino acids: CASSIGGIGELFF. The chain links TRBV19 to TRBJ2-2; D is possibly TRBD2 (6 bases). Germline CDR1 is LNHDA and CDR2 is SQIVND (reference sequence). Trimming cost V 3 bases and J 7 bases, with 9 bases left between them. The CDR3 consists of 13 residues.

CDR3 sequence reads: CASSFEGDKDTQYF. The CDR3 DNA reads TGTGCCAGCAGCTTCGAGGGGGACAAAGATACGCAGTATTTT. The rearrangement links TRBV7-2 to TRBJ2-3; D might be TRBD1 (6 bases). This CDR3 comprises 14 residues. Germline CDR1 reads SGHTA; CDR2 reads FQGNSA. V lost 3 bases and J 5 bases, leaving 12 bases between the germline ends.

This clone was counted between two and nine times. The rearrangement links TRBV2 to TRBJ2-7; 8 bases line up with TRBD1. Germline-derived CDR1 and CDR2 are SNHLY and FYNNEI. V was pared by 4 bases and J by 4 bases, with 6 bases of the junction left unmatched. This CDR3 is 14 amino acids long. The CDR3 coding sequence is TGTGCCAGCAGTGGGACAGGGACTTCGTACGAGCAGTACTTC. This codes for CASSGTGTSYEQYF.

The CDR3 DNA reads TGTGCCAGCAGCTTGGGAGCGGGGAGGAACGAGCAGTACTTC. Amino acids: CASSLGAGRNEQYF. The chain links TRBV7-6 to TRBJ2-7; 7 bases line up with TRBD2. CDR3 length: 14 residues. Trimming at V came to 3 bases and at J to 5 bases, leaving 7 bases not matched to a gene. Per germline, CDR1 SGHVS and CDR2 FNYEAQ.

This chain connects TRBV19 to TRBJ2-7, with D perhaps matching TRBD2 (6 bases). V was cut by 3 bases and J by 2 bases, with 11 bases left in between. The CDR3 contains 14 residues. Germline V lookup: CDR1 LNHDA, CDR2 SQIVND (reference sequence). The CDR3 loop reads CASSMGGPPYEQYF. The CDR3 coding sequence is TGTGCCAGTAGTATGGGGGGACCCCCCTACGAGCAGTACTTC.